This T cell receptor (beta chain) was obtained from a study of graft-versus-host responses after intestinal transplantation. Across the study: Recipients had multivisceral, liver-intestinal, or isolated intestinal transplants. Following induction with anti-thymocyte globulin, all recipients were given tacrolimus and steroids for about three years. Broader study findings: Across patients carrying graft-donor T cell macrochimerism, allografts held high graft-versus-host to host-versus-graft clonal ratios.

TCRdb's copy holds only in-frame clones and misses some; the assay was immunoSEQ multiplex PCR. The table records around 96,000 clones, about 90% of them present only once. Germline trimming cut 5 bases from V and 2 bases from J; bases unmatched to any gene: 8. The CDR3 extends over 16 amino acids. The V gene's germline CDR1 is SEHNR and CDR2 FQNEAQ (reference sequence). A note on this clone: Its target is unknown.

This chain connects TRBV7-9 to TRBJ2-2; 7 nucleotides match TRBD2. The source material was unstimulated CD4+ T cells sorted from spleen or lymph node cells, sampled before intestinal transplant. This receptor was obtained from a human donor who received an intestinal transplant. CDR3 nucleotides: TGTGCCAGCAGCCTCCGACTAGCTGCAAACACCGGGGAGCTGTTTTTT. Encoded protein: CASSLRLAANTGELFF. The full variable domain, completed using reference TRBV7-9 and TRBJ2-2, is DTGVSQNPRHKITKRGQNVTFRCDPISEHNRLYWYRQTLGQGPEFLTYFQNEAQLEKSRLLSDRFSAERPKGSFSTLEIQRTEQGDSAMYLCASSLRLAANTGELFFGEGSRLTVL.